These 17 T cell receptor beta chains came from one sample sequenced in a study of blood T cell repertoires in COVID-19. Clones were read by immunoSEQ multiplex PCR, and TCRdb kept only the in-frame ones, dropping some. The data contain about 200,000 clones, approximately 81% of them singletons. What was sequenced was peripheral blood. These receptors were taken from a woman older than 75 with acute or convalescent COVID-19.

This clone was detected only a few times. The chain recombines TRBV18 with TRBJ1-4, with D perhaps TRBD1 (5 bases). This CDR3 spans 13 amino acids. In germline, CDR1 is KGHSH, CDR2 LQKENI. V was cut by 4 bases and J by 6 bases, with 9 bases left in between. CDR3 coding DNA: TGTGCCAGCTCACTAGGACAAGATGAAAAACTGTTTTTT. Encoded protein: CASSLGQDEKLFF.

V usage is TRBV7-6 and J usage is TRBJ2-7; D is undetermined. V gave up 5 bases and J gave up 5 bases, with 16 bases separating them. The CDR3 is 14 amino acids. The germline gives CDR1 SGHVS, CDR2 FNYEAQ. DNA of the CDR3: TGTGCCAGCAGCCCTGTTGGGCAGCACCACGAGCAGTACTTC. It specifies CASSPVGQHHEQYF.

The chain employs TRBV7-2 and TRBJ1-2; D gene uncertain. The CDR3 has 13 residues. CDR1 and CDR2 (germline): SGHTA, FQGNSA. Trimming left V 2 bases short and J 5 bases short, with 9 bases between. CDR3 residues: CASSLNAAYGYTF. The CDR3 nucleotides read TGTGCCAGCAGCTTAAACGCGGCGTATGGCTACACCTTC.

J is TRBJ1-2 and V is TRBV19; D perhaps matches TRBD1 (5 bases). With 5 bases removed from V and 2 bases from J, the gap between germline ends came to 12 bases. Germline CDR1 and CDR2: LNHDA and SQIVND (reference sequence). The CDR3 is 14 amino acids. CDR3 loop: CASSLKRDNYGYTF. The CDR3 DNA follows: TGTGCCAGTAGTCTAAAGCGGGACAACTATGGCTACACCTTC.

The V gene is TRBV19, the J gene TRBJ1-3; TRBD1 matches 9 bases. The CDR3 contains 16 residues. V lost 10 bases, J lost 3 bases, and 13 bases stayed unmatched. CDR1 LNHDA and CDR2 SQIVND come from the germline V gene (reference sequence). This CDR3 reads CATKGGTGGYGNTIYF. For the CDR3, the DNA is TGTGCCACCAAAGGGGGTACAGGGGGCTATGGAAACACCATATATTTT.

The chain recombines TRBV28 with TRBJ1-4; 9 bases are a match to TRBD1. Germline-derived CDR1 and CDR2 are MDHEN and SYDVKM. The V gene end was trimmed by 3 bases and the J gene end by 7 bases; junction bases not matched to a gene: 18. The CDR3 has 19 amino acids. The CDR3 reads CASSFPGPGQGSLGEKLFF. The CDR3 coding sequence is TGTGCCAGCAGTTTCCCAGGGCCGGGACAGGGATCTTTGGGTGAAAAACTGTTTTTT.

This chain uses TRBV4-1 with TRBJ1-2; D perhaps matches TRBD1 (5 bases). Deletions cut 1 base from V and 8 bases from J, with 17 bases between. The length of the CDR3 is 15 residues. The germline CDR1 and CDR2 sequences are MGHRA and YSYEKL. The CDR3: CASSQVRGGGSGYTF. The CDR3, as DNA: TGCGCCAGCAGCCAAGTAAGGGGAGGAGGAAGCGGCTACACCTTC.

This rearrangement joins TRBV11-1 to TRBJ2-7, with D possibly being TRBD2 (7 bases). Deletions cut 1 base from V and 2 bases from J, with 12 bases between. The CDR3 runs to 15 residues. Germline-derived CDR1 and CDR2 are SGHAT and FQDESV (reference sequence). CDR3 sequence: CASSLESGGPYEQYF. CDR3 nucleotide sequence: TGTGCCAGCAGCTTAGAATCCGGGGGGCCCTACGAGCAGTACTTC. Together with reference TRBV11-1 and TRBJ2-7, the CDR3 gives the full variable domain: EAEVAQSPRYKITEKSQAVAFWCDPISGHATLYWYRQILGQGPELLVQFQDESVVDDSQLPKDRFSAERLKGVDSTLKIQPAELGDSAMYLCASSLESGGPYEQYFGPGTRLTVT.

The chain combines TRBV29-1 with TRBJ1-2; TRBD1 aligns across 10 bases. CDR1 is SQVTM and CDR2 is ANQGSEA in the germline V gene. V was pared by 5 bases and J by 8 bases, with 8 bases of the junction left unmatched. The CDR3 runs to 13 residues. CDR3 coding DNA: TGCAGCGTTAACGGACAGGGGGGATGGGGCTACACCTTC. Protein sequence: CSVNGQGGWGYTF.

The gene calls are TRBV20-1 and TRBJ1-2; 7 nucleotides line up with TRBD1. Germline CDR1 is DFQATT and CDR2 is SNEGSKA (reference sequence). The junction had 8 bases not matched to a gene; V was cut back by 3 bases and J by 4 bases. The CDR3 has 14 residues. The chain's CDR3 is CSASRLDRVYGYTF. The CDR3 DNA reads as TGCAGTGCTAGTCGACTAGACAGGGTCTATGGCTACACCTTC.

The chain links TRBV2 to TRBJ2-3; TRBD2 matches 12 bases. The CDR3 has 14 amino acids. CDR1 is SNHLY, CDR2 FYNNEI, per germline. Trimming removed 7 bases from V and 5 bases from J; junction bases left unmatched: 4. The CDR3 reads CASTLLAGGDTQYF. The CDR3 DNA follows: TGTGCCAGCACCCTACTAGCGGGAGGAGATACGCAGTATTTT.

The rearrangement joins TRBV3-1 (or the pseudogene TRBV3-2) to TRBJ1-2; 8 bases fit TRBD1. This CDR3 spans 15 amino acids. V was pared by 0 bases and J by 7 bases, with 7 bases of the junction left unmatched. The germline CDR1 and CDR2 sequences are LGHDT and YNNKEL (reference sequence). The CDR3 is CASSQEPGGSGGYTF. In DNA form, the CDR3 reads TGTGCCAGCAGCCAAGAACCAGGGGGCTCAGGTGGCTACACCTTC.

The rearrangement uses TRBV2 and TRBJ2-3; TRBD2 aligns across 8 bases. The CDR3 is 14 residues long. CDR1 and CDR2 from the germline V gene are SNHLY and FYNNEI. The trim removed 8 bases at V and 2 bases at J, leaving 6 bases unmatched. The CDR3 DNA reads TGTGCCAGCCTACTCGGGGGGGTCACAGATACGCAGTATTTT. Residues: CASLLGGVTDTQYF.

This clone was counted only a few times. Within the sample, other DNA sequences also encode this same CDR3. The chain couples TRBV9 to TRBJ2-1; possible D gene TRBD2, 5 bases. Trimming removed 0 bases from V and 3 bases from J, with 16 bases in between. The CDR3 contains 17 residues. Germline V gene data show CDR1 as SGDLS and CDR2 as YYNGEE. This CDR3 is CASSVDGSGGFYNEQFF. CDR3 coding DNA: TGTGCCAGCAGCGTAGATGGAAGCGGTGGCTTCTACAATGAGCAGTTCTTC.

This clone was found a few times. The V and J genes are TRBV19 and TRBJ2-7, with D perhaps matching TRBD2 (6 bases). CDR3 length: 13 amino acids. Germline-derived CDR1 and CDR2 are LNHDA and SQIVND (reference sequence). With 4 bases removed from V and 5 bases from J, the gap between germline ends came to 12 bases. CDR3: CASSNGRINEQYF. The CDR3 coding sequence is TGTGCCAGTAGTAACGGGAGAATAAACGAGCAGTACTTC.

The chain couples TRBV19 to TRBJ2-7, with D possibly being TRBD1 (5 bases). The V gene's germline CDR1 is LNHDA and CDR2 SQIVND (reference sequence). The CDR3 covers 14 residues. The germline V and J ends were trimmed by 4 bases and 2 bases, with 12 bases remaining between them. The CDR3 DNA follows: TGTGCCAGTAGTAGCCAGGGTATGACCTACGAGCAGTACTTC. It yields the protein CASSSQGMTYEQYF.

The CDR3 here is CAWTRTALTGELFF. For the CDR3, the DNA is TGTGCCTGGACCCGGACAGCTCTCACCGGGGAGCTGTTTTTT. The chain links TRBV30 to TRBJ2-2; D is possibly TRBD1 (6 bases). The CDR3 sequence is 14 residues long. Germline values: CDR1 GTSNPN, CDR2 SVGIG (reference sequence). V gave up 4 bases and J gave up 4 bases, with 13 bases separating them.